A single sample gave rise to the 10 T cell receptor beta chains below, sequenced in a study of blood T cell repertoires in COVID-19 (dated by TCRdb to 2020 to 2022). Receptors were amplified or captured by the immunoSEQ multiplex PCR assay. TCRdb mirrors the immuneACCESS table, restricted to in-frame sequences. Some clones are absent from its copies; in checked studies, under half trace to an unresolved V gene, and the reason for the others is unknown. This sample comprises some 240,000 clones, around nine tenths of them detected only once. Roughly a tenth of the sample is taken by the ten largest. Sequencing was performed on peripheral blood. The receptors shown here come from a woman aged 70-85 years with COVID-19, enrolled during active disease.

This clone was detected once. This rearrangement joins TRBV5-1 to TRBJ2-7; 7 bases match TRBD1. Germline CDR1 is SGHRS and CDR2 is YFSETQ. V shed 2 bases and J 2 bases; nucleotides not matched to a gene: 4. The CDR3 consists of 14 residues. The CDR3 loop is CASSFRDRAYEQYF. The CDR3 region has the DNA TGCGCCAGCAGCTTCCGGGACAGAGCCTACGAGCAGTACTTC.

The chain employs TRBV2 and TRBJ2-2; TRBD2 matches at 12 bases. The CDR3 runs 16 residues. Looked up from germline, CDR1 is SNHLY and CDR2 is FYNNEI. The J segment lost 4 bases and the V segment lost 3 bases, leaving 3 bases of the junction unmatched. The CDR3 here is CASSDASGRATGELFF. For the CDR3, the DNA is TGTGCCAGCAGTGATGCTAGCGGGAGGGCCACCGGGGAGCTGTTTTTT.

The genes are TRBV5-1 and TRBJ1-1; D unresolved. Looked up from germline, CDR1 is SGHRS and CDR2 is YFSETQ. CDR3 length: 15 amino acids. Between the trimmed V and J ends, which lost 1 base and 6 bases, there was a span of 16 bases. Here the CDR3 reads CASSLRPGVSPEAFF. CDR3 sequence (DNA): TGCGCCAGCAGCTTGCGACCAGGTGTCTCCCCTGAAGCTTTCTTT.

Of note for this clone: Germline and junction disagree at one end, which may indicate a read error. The chain recombines TRBV30 with TRBJ2-7, with 14 bases aligning to TRBD2. The CDR3 is 15 amino acids. Germline CDR1 reads GTSNPN; CDR2 reads SVGIG (reference sequence). CDR3 protein: CVWRGTSGSPHEQYF. CDR3 sequence (DNA): TGTGTCTGGAGGGGGACTAGCGGGAGCCCCCACGAGCAGTACTTC.

The chain employs TRBV30 and TRBJ2-7; weak D call: TRBD1 (5 bases). V was trimmed by 1 base and J by 2 bases, leaving 18 bases between them. Germline V gives CDR1 GTSNPN, CDR2 SVGIG (reference sequence). This CDR3 has 16 residues. The CDR3 spells CAWSARQTYTTYEQYF. Here the CDR3 DNA reads TGTGCCTGGAGTGCCCGACAGACCTACACAACCTACGAGCAGTACTTC.

This clone was observed a few times. As DNA, the CDR3 is TGTGCCAGCAGCACCCTCGGGACGCGGGATTACGAGCAGTACTTC. Translated, it gives CASSTLGTRDYEQYF. This chain links TRBV7-9 with TRBJ2-7; TRBD2 is a possible D gene (6 bases). Germline V CDR1 and CDR2: SEHNR, FQNEAQ (reference sequence). The germline V and J ends were trimmed by 5 bases and 4 bases, with 18 bases remaining between them. The CDR3 spans 15 residues. Using reference TRBV7-9 and TRBJ2-7 for the parts outside the CDR3, the full variable domain is DTGVSQNPRHKITKRGQNVTFRCDPISEHNRLYWYRQTLGQGPEFLTYFQNEAQLEKSRLLSDRFSAERPKGSFSTLEIQRTEQGDSAMYLCASSTLGTRDYEQYFGPGTRLTVT.

The CDR3 is CASSYSGPSYEQYF. CDR3 sequence (DNA): TGTGCCAGCAGTTATAGCGGGCCTTCCTACGAGCAGTACTTC. The chain uses TRBV6-5 and TRBJ2-7; 7 nucleotides align to TRBD2. There are 14 residues in the CDR3. The V segment lost 3 bases and the J segment 1 base; nucleotides outside the gene matches: 3. CDR1 and CDR2 from the germline V gene are MNHEY and SVGAGI.

The gene calls are TRBV7-3 and TRBJ2-1, with 8 bases identical to TRBD2. CDR1 SGHTA and CDR2 FQGTGA come from the germline V gene. This CDR3 comprises 17 residues. V was pared by 2 bases and J by 6 bases, with 12 bases of the junction left unmatched. CDR3 coding DNA: TGTGCCAGCAGCTTATTTGTTTCAGCGGGAGCTAGCAATGAGCAGTTCTTC. Encoded protein: CASSLFVSAGASNEQFF.

V is TRBV19 and J is TRBJ2-2; weak D call: TRBD1 (7 bases). V was trimmed by 6 bases and J by 7 bases, leaving 24 bases between them. Per the germline V gene, CDR1 is LNHDA and CDR2 is SQIVND (reference sequence). The CDR3 contains 17 residues. CDR3 sequence (DNA): TGTGCCAGTAGCAAACTTAGACAGGGACGGGGGAACGGGGAGCTGTTTTTT. This sequence encodes CASSKLRQGRGNGELFF.

The gene calls are TRBV10-3 and TRBJ2-3, with TRBD1 matching 9 bases. Germline V lookup: CDR1 ENHRY, CDR2 SYGVKD. CDR3 length: 12 amino acids. V was pared by 10 bases and J by 5 bases, with 4 bases of the junction left unmatched. The CDR3 DNA follows: TGTGCCACCCGGGACAGGGAAGATACGCAGTATTTT. Its protein product is CATRDREDTQYF.